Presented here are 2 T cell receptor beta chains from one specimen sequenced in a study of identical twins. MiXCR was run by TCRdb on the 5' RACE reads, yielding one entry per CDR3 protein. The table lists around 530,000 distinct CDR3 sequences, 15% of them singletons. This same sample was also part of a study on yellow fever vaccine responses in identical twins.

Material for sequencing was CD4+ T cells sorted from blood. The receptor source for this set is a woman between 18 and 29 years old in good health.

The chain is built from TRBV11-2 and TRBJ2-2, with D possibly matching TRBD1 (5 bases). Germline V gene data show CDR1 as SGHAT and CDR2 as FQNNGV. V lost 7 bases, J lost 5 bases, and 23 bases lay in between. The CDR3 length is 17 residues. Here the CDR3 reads CASNQLLGQGWTGELFF. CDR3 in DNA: TGTGCCAGCAACCAACTCCTAGGACAAGGCTGGACCGGGGAGCTGTTTTTT.

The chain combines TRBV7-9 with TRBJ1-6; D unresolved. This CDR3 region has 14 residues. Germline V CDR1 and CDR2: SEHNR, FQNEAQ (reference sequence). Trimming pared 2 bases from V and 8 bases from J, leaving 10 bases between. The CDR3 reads CASSLQLGDSPLHF. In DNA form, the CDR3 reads TGTGCCAGCAGCTTACAACTCGGGGATTCACCCCTCCACTTT.